This entry features one TCR beta chain sequence. TCRdb reprocessed the 5' RACE reads, keeping one entry per CDR3 protein, no DNA. The record lists nearly 450,000 distinct CDR3 sequences, of which the ten most abundant hold 2.4%. These data come from a study of monozygotic twins with inflammatory bowel disease. The sample taken for sequencing was blood. The clonotype comes from a human donor with ulcerative colitis or Crohn's disease, or a healthy co-twin of an affected twin (not recorded which).

The CDR3 sequence: CASSIDPGRTEAFF. This chain uses TRBV19 with TRBJ1-1; with no DNA, the TCRdb D assignment of TRBD1 cannot be verified. This CDR3 has 14 amino acids. Per the germline V gene, CDR1 is LNHDA and CDR2 is SQIVND (reference sequence).